This passage covers 19 T cell receptor beta chains from one sample sequenced in a study of blood T cell repertoires in COVID-19. The data were produced by immunoSEQ multiplex PCR, yet TCRdb's version contains in-frame clones alone and is incomplete. Of under 300,000 clones listed, about 90% were seen once; the top ten hold under 2.5%. Sequencing input: PBMCs or T cells enriched from blood (not recorded which). The receptor source for this set is a woman under 30 who had recovered from COVID-19.

The rearrangement uses TRBV11-2 and TRBJ1-1; D ambiguous. Germline CDR1 SGHAT, CDR2 FQNNGV. The CDR3 has 15 amino acids. V was trimmed by 2 bases and J by 5 bases, leaving 15 bases between them. The CDR3 region has the DNA TGTGCCAGCAGCTTAAGTGCCTCAGTGAGGACTGAAGCTTTCTTT. This encodes CASSLSASVRTEAFF.

This clone was detected only once. The J gene is TRBJ2-3, the V gene TRBV28; the match to TRBD1 covers 7 bases. V dropped 6 bases and J dropped 5; count of bases not matched to a gene: 11. CDR1 and CDR2 (germline): MDHEN, SYDVKM. The CDR3 extends over 15 amino acids. CDR3: CASSPGGTGLDTQYF. CDR3 bases: TGTGCCAGCAGCCCAGGGGGTACGGGGTTAGATACGCAGTATTTT.

For the CDR3, the DNA is TGTGCCAGCAGCTTAGTAACTAGCGGGAGCTCCTACAATGAGCAGTTCTTC. Protein sequence: CASSLVTSGSSYNEQFF. The rearrangement links TRBV7-9 to TRBJ2-1, with 11 bases identical to TRBD2. J gave up 0 bases and V 1 base, and 2 bases lay outside the gene matches. The CDR3 length is 17 residues. Germline values: CDR1 SEHNR, CDR2 FQNEAQ (reference sequence).

The V and J genes are TRBV4-3 and TRBJ1-2, with D unclear. The CDR3 runs 15 residues. Germline V lookup: CDR1 LGHNA, CDR2 YSLEER. V gave up 1 base and J gave up 7 bases, with 16 bases separating them. The CDR3 here is CASSQGREASAGYTF. The CDR3 DNA is TGCGCCAGCAGCCAAGGCCGGGAGGCGTCGGCTGGCTACACCTTC.

The V gene is TRBV27, the J gene TRBJ1-4, with a tentative D call TRBD1 (5 bases). V was cut by 8 bases and J by 4 bases, with 14 bases left in between. Germline loops: CDR1 MNHEY, CDR2 SMNVEV (reference sequence). CDR3 length: 14 amino acids. In DNA form, the CDR3 reads TGTGCCAGCGGGGCTAATGGAGATAATGAAAAACTGTTTTTT. Translated, it gives CASGANGDNEKLFF.

This clone was recorded only once. The V and J genes are TRBV10-3 and TRBJ1-4, with a tentative D call TRBD1 (5 bases). Looked up from germline, CDR1 is ENHRY and CDR2 is SYGVKD. The CDR3 has 13 amino acids. The V and J ends lost 4 bases and 3 bases respectively, with 6 bases between them. The CDR3 nucleotides read TGTGCCATCAGTGGGACACCTAATGAAAAACTGTTTTTT. This sequence encodes CAISGTPNEKLFF.

The V and J genes are TRBV19 and TRBJ1-2; a weak D match, TRBD1 (5 bases). This CDR3 has 15 residues. Trimming took 1 base from V and 6 from J, leaving 15 bases between them. The germline V gene has CDR1 LNHDA and CDR2 SQIVND (reference sequence). CDR3: CASSIGPGWSDGYTF. In DNA form, the CDR3 reads TGTGCCAGTAGTATAGGTCCAGGGTGGAGTGATGGCTACACCTTC.

The V gene is TRBV3-1 (or the pseudogene TRBV3-2), the J gene TRBJ2-1; 8 bases are shared with TRBD1. The length of the CDR3 is 13 residues. J gave up 16 bases and V 0 bases, and 8 bases lay outside the gene matches. CDR1 and CDR2 from the germline V gene are LGHDT and YNNKEL (reference sequence). CDR3 nucleotides: TGTGCCAGCAGCCAAGATCATACAGGGGGTGTTTTCTTC. It translates to CASSQDHTGGVFF.

The V and J genes are TRBV7-9 and TRBJ2-5; D is possibly TRBD2 (5 bases). Trimming took off 1 base at V and 4 bases at J, with 22 bases between the two ends. Germline assignment: CDR1 SEHNR and CDR2 FQNEAQ (reference sequence). The CDR3 length is 18 residues. The CDR3 coding sequence is TGTGCCAGCAGCTTAGGCACTTTGGGTGGGAGTGCCGGAGAGACCCAGTACTTC. It is translated as CASSLGTLGGSAGETQYF.

The chain employs TRBV10-1 and TRBJ2-2; weak D call: TRBD2 (7 bases). V dropped 9 bases and J dropped 2 bases, with 22 bases sitting between them. The CDR3 spans 17 residues. CDR1 and CDR2 (germline): WNHNN, SYGVQD (reference sequence). This chain's CDR3 is CASCGGQTYFNTGELFF. CDR3 coding DNA: TGCGCCAGTTGCGGGGGACAAACCTACTTCAACACCGGGGAGCTGTTTTTT.

This clone was observed once. This chain joins TRBV5-1 and TRBJ2-3; 8 bases are a match to TRBD2. CDR3 length: 14 residues. Looked up from germline, CDR1 is SGHRS and CDR2 is YFSETQ. V gave up 1 base and J gave up 6 bases; unmatched junction bases: 4. The CDR3 DNA reads as TGCGCCAGCAGCTTGAACGGGGGGGCGGATACGCAGTATTTT. Amino acids: CASSLNGGADTQYF.

The chain combines TRBV12-3 or TRBV12-4 with TRBJ2-7; D gene ambiguous. V lost 6 bases, J lost 7 bases, and 13 bases lay in between. The CDR3 loop spans 12 amino acids. In DNA form, the CDR3 reads TGTGCCAGCAGGAGTACGCCCGGGGAGCAGTACTTC. This codes for CASRSTPGEQYF.

The chain couples TRBV2 to TRBJ1-3; maybe TRBD1 (6 bases). This CDR3 region has 14 residues. CDR1 is SNHLY and CDR2 is FYNNEI in the germline V gene. Between the trimmed V and J ends, which lost 8 bases and 4 bases, there was a span of 15 bases. The CDR3 protein is CASGAGAPGNTIYF. The CDR3 nucleotides are TGTGCCAGCGGGGCGGGGGCGCCCGGAAACACCATATATTTT.

The V gene is TRBV3-1 (or the pseudogene TRBV3-2), the J gene TRBJ1-1, with TRBD1 identical over 7 bases. Trimming cost V 5 bases and J 1 base; bases outside gene matches: 4. The CDR3 loop spans 14 amino acids. From germline, CDR1 is LGHDT and CDR2 YNNKEL (reference sequence). The CDR3, as DNA: TGTGCCAGCAGCTGGGGACAGTCGAACACTGAAGCTTTCTTT. Translating gives CASSWGQSNTEAFF.

The V call is TRBV6-5, the J call TRBJ1-6; tentative D call: TRBD1 (6 bases). CDR1 is MNHEY and CDR2 is SVGAGI in the germline V gene. Deletions cut 2 bases from V and 7 bases from J, with 12 bases between. This CDR3 region has 15 residues. The CDR3 bases are TGTGCCAGCAGTTACCGGCAGGGGATGAATTCACCCCTCCACTTT. Translation: CASSYRQGMNSPLHF.

This chain uses TRBV5-1 with TRBJ2-2; D gene uncertain. Trimming left V 1 base short and J 0 bases short, with 4 bases between. This CDR3 has 14 residues. Germline CDR1 reads SGHRS; CDR2 reads YFSETQ. CDR3 region: CASSLFSNTGELFF. The CDR3 DNA reads TGCGCCAGCAGCTTGTTCTCGAACACCGGGGAGCTGTTTTTT.

The chain joins TRBV28 to TRBJ1-1, with 10 bases lining up with TRBD1. There are 14 residues in the CDR3. V lost 7 bases to trimming and J lost 3 bases; unmatched junction nucleotides: 5. Germline values: CDR1 MDHEN, CDR2 SYDVKM. This CDR3 is CASTQGQGHTEAFF. CDR3 bases: TGTGCCAGCACGCAGGGACAGGGGCACACTGAAGCTTTCTTT.

DNA for the CDR3: TGTGCCAGCAGCAAAGGGGACAGGGTAGGAACCTACAATGAGCAGTTCTTC. It specifies CASSKGDRVGTYNEQFF. V is TRBV21-1 and J is TRBJ2-1; the DNA was not compared with TRBD1, the D call given in the table. TRBV21-1 is annotated as a pseudogene. The length of the CDR3 is 17 residues.

This clone was found a few times. V gene TRBV25-1 combines with J gene TRBJ1-6; D possibly corresponds to TRBD1 (5 bases). V dropped 2 bases and J dropped 3 bases, with 8 bases sitting between them. Germline V gene sequence: CDR1 MGHDK, CDR2 SYGVNS. The length of the CDR3 is 15 residues. The CDR3 region has the DNA TGTGCCAGCAGTGAAACTGGACACTATAATTCACCCCTCCACTTT. As protein: CASSETGHYNSPLHF.